A selection of T cell receptor beta chains follows, all from one sample in a study of T cells after yellow fever vaccination. TCRdb redid the calling of the 5' RACE reads with MiXCR, one entry per CDR3 protein. The sample has 550,000 or so distinct CDR3 sequences; around 21% are singletons. The sample in question was PBMCs, obtained 15 days after the yellow fever booster vaccination. The receptors stem from a man under 40 who received the YFV17D yellow fever vaccine. Each CDR3 is given with its conserved first and last residue. D genes are given only for firm matches. Clone size, where shown, is once, few, many, or a class for clones that have expanded.

size,J,V,D,DNA,CDR3
few,TRBJ2-2,TRBV12-3/TRBV12-4,NA,TGTGCCAGCAGTTTAGGTGCGGGCGGGGAGCTGTTTTTT,CASSLGAGGELFF
few,TRBJ1-1,TRBV5-4,NA,NA,CASSLWGQGTFF
many,TRBJ1-5,TRBV7-9,NA,TGTGCCAGCAGTTTCCGAGGGGATCAGCCCCAGCATTTT,CASSFRGDQPQHF
few,TRBJ2-7,TRBV14,NA,TGTGCCAGGGTCAGGGGAGCCTACGAGCAGTACTTC,CARVRGAYEQYF
few,TRBJ2-5,TRBV6-5,NA,TGTGCCAGCAGTTACTCGATTAGCAGCACCCAAGAGACCCAGTACTTC,CASSYSISSTQETQYF
NA,TRBJ1-5,TRBV9,NA,TGTGCCAGCAGCGTAGAGGGAAAGAATCAGCCCCAGCATTTT,CASSVEGKNQPQHF
NA,TRBJ2-1,TRBV12-3/TRBV12-4,NA,TGTGCCAGCAGTTTGATTGGAAGGGGTGAGCAGTTCTTC,CASSLIGRGEQFF
NA,TRBJ2-1,TRBV25-1,TRBD2,TGTGCCAGCAGTGACATAGAAGCGGGAGGGTTGAATGAGCAGTTCTTC,CASSDIEAGGLNEQFF
NA,TRBJ2-1,TRBV14,NA,TGTGCCAGCAGCCAAGACGCGGGGGCCCACAATGAGCAGTTCTTC,CASSQDAGAHNEQFF
NA,TRBJ2-1,TRBV5-6,TRBD1,TGTGCCAGCAGCTGGACGACAGGGGGACGTTCGGGATACAATGAGCAGTTCTTC,CASSWTTGGRSGYNEQFF
NA,TRBJ2-6,TRBV19,TRBD1,TGTGCCAGTAGTCCGGACAGGGGGGCTGGGGCCAACGTCCTGACTTTC,CASSPDRGAGANVLTF
NA,TRBJ2-7,TRBV27,TRBD1,TGTGCCAGCAGTCAGGACAGGGGTGTTGACGAGCAGTACTTC,CASSQDRGVDEQYF
NA,TRBJ2-3,TRBV7-9,TRBD2,TGTGCCAACAAGAAGCGGGAAGGAGATACGCAGTATTTT,CANKKREGDTQYF
few,TRBJ2-3,TRBV20-1,NA,TGCAGTGCTGACCGCAGAGGTGGCGGAGTTGGAGCAGATACGCAGTATTTT,CSADRRGGGVGADTQYF
NA,TRBJ2-2,TRBV29-1,NA,TGCAGCGTTGTCGATCTCGAAAACACCGGGGAGCTGTTTTTT,CSVVDLENTGELFF
few,TRBJ2-5,TRBV7-2,TRBD2,TGTGCCAGCAGAAGGACTAGCGGGAGTTTGGAGACCCAGTACTTC,CASRRTSGSLETQYF
NA,TRBJ2-5,TRBV7-6,NA,TGTGCCAGCAGCTTAGGGTGGAAAGAGACCCAGTACTTC,CASSLGWKETQYF